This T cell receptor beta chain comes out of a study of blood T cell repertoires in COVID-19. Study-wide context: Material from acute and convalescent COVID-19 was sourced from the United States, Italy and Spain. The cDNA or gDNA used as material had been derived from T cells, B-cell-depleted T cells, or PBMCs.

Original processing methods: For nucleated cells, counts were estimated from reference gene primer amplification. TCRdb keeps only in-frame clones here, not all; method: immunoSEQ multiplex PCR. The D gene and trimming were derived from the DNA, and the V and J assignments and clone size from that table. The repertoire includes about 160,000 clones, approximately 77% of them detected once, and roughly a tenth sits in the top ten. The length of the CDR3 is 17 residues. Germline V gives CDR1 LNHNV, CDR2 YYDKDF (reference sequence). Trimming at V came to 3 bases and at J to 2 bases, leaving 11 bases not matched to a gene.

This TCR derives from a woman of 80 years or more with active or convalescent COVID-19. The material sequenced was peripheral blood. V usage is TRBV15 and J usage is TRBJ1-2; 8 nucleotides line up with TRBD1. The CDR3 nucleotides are TGTGCCACCAGCAGCTGGGGAGCAGGGGGCGCGAACTATGGCTACACCTTC. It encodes CATSSWGAGGANYGYTF.